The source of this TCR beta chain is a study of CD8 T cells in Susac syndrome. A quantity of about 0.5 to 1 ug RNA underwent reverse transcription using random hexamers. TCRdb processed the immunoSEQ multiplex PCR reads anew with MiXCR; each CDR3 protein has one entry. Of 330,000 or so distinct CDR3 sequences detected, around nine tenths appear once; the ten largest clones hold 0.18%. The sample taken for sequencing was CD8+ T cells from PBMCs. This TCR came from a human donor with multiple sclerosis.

The CDR3 protein is CASSLPGGVYGYTF. The DNA of the CDR3 is TGTGCCAGCAGTTTACCAGGAGGCGTCTATGGCTACACCTTC. The chain is built from TRBV6-5 and TRBJ1-2; unclear D gene. Germline V gene lookup returns CDR1 MNHEY and CDR2 SVGAGI. The CDR3 runs 14 residues. Deletions cut 4 bases from V and 4 bases from J, with 13 bases between.